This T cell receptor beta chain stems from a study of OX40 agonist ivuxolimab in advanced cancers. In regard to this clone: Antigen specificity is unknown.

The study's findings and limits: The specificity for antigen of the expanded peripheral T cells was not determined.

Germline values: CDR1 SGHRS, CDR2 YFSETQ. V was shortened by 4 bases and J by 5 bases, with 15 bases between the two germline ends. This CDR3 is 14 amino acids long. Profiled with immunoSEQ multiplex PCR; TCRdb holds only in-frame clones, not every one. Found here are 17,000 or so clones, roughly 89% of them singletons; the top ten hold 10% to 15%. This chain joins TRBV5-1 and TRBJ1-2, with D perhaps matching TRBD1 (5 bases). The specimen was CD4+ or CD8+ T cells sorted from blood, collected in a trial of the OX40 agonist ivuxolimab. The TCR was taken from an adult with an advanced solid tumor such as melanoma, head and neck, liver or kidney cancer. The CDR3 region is CASSRTFYVYGYTF. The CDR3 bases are TGCGCCAGCAGCCGGACATTTTATGTTTATGGCTACACCTTC.